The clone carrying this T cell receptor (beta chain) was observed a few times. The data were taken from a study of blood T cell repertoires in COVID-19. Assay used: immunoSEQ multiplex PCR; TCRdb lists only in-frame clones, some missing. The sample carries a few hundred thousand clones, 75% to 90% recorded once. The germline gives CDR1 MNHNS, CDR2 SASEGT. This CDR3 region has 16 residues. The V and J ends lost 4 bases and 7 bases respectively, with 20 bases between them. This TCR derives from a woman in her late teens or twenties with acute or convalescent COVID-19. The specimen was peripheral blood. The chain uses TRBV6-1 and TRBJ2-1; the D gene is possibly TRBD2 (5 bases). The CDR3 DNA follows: TGTGCCAGCAGTGCAATCCTAGCTGTCGAGAGTAATGAGCAGTTCTTC. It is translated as CASSAILAVESNEQFF.